Presented here are 17 T cell receptor beta chains from one specimen sequenced in a study of blood T cell repertoires in COVID-19. Assay: immunoSEQ multiplex PCR; the TCRdb copy retains only in-frame clones and omits some. The data contain 390,000 or so clones, around nine tenths of them singletons. Sequencing input: PBMCs or T cells enriched from blood (not recorded which). The receptors come from a woman aged 50 to 65 who had recovered from COVID-19.

The gene calls are TRBV2 and TRBJ2-7, with 9 bases that match TRBD1. Germline-derived CDR1 and CDR2 are SNHLY and FYNNEI. This CDR3 contains 13 residues. The trim removed 8 bases at V and 3 bases at J, leaving 5 bases unmatched. CDR3 amino acids: CASGGQGFYEQYF. The CDR3 region has the DNA TGTGCCAGCGGGGGACAGGGTTTCTACGAGCAGTACTTC.

The chain has TRBV7-2 and TRBJ1-2, with D possibly being TRBD1 (6 bases). This CDR3 spans 14 amino acids. Trimming stripped 4 bases from V and 4 bases from J, with 13 bases between. The germline gives CDR1 SGHTA, CDR2 FQGNSA. Here the CDR3 DNA reads TGTGCCAGCAGCTCCACAGGGTCTGGCTATGGCTACACCTTC. This gives the protein CASSSTGSGYGYTF.

The rearrangement uses TRBV20-1 and TRBJ2-3; 9 nucleotides line up with TRBD2. The germline gives CDR1 DFQATT, CDR2 SNEGSKA (reference sequence). After removal of 3 bases from V and 0 bases from J, the junction contained 10 bases not matched to a gene. The length of the CDR3 is 17 residues. CDR3 sequence: CSASGSLAGPSTDTQYF. In DNA form, the CDR3 reads TGCAGTGCTAGTGGCTCCCTAGCGGGGCCTAGCACAGATACGCAGTATTTT.

In its sample, this clone was seen once. The rearrangement uses TRBV7-2 and TRBJ1-3; 8 nucleotides agree with TRBD1. Trimming took 5 bases from V and 3 from J; bases not matched to a gene: 9. Germline V lookup: CDR1 SGHTA, CDR2 FQGNSA. The CDR3 runs 16 residues. The CDR3 spells CASSQATGGSGNTIYF. The CDR3 coding sequence is TGTGCCAGCAGCCAGGCAACAGGGGGTAGTGGAAACACCATATATTTT.

The genes are TRBV27 and TRBJ2-1; TRBD2 agrees at 7 bases. This CDR3 has 15 residues. J lost 8 bases, V lost 2 bases, and 9 bases had no gene match. CDR1 is MNHEY and CDR2 is SMNVEV in the germline V gene (reference sequence). CDR3 region: CASSLGGVPGDEQFF. The CDR3 nucleotides are TGTGCCAGCAGTTTAGGGGGGGTCCCCGGGGATGAGCAGTTCTTC.

The count of this clone is one. The J gene is TRBJ1-1, the V gene TRBV4-3; 10 bases match TRBD1. The J segment lost 0 bases and the V segment lost 2 bases, leaving 9 bases of the junction unmatched. The CDR3 is 18 residues long. Germline CDR1 is LGHNA and CDR2 is YSLEER. The CDR3 sequence: CASSQHSGQGDMNTEAFF. CDR3 DNA sequence: TGCGCCAGCAGCCAACATTCCGGACAGGGGGATATGAACACTGAAGCTTTCTTT.

V gene TRBV29-1 combines with J gene TRBJ1-1; D uncertain. The CDR3 spans 11 residues. Per the germline V gene, CDR1 is SQVTM and CDR2 is ANQGSEA. The V end lost 4 bases, the J end lost 6 bases, and 9 bases lay between the germline ends. DNA for the CDR3: TGCAGCGTTGTTAGTGGTTCTGAAGCTTTCTTT. Translation: CSVVSGSEAFF.

In its sample, this clone was seen a few times. The V gene is TRBV3-1 (or the pseudogene TRBV3-2), the J gene TRBJ1-5; a weak D match, TRBD1 (6 bases). Trimming took 4 bases from V and 3 from J, leaving 7 bases between them. Germline-derived CDR1 and CDR2 are LGHDT and YNNKEL (reference sequence). This CDR3 contains 13 residues. CDR3 in DNA: TGTGCCAGCAGCCGACAGGTCAATCAGCCCCAGCATTTT. Protein: CASSRQVNQPQHF.

This clone appeared many times. This chain uses TRBV6-2 or TRBV6-3 with TRBJ2-5; 7 nucleotides line up with TRBD1. The junction had 1 base not matched to a gene; V was cut back by 5 bases and J by 1 base. The CDR3 has 13 residues. Germline lookup yields CDR1 MNHEY and CDR2 SVGEGT. The CDR3 spells CASSGTAQETQYF. The CDR3 nucleotides are TGTGCCAGCAGTGGGACAGCCCAAGAGACCCAGTACTTC.

This chain joins TRBV7-2 and TRBJ1-2; the match to TRBD1 covers 7 bases. The CDR3 consists of 16 residues. Germline loops: CDR1 SGHTA, CDR2 FQGNSA. V trimming: 3 bases; J trimming: 4 bases; junction bases outside the gene matches: 11. The CDR3 sequence: CASSLGQREFSYGYTF. In DNA, the CDR3 is TGTGCCAGCAGCTTGGGACAGCGAGAGTTCTCCTATGGCTACACCTTC.

This clone appeared once. The gene calls are TRBV10-2 and TRBJ2-5, with D uncertain. The CDR3 spans 15 residues. V lost 2 bases and J 0 bases, leaving 10 bases between the germline ends. CDR1 is WSHSY, CDR2 SAAADI, per germline. DNA for the CDR3: TGCGCCAGCAGTGAGGAGGCGGAGTACCAAGAGACCCAGTACTTC. Encoded protein: CASSEEAEYQETQYF.

The chain has TRBV18 and TRBJ2-1, with 8 bases fitting TRBD2. With 0 bases clipped from V and 4 bases from J, the junction kept 11 bases outside the gene matches. CDR3 size: 18 residues. Germline-derived CDR1 and CDR2 are KGHSH and LQKENI. DNA for the CDR3: TGTGCCAGCTCACCACCGGTCGGGGGGGCCGGGGCGTACAATGAGCAGTTCTTC. Its translation is CASSPPVGGAGAYNEQFF.

About this clone itself: Because the CDR3's place on the DNA is in doubt, the DNA is left out and the CDR3 is given as listed by TCRdb. The chain employs TRBV2 and TRBJ2-1; no check of the table's D call, TRBD1, against the DNA was made. 15 amino acids form the CDR3, both terminal residues included. Germline-derived CDR1 and CDR2 are SNHLY and FYNNEI. Here the CDR3 reads CASSDSGQGDDEQFF.

J is TRBJ2-1 and V is TRBV7-6; a weak D match, TRBD2 (7 bases). Germline V gene lookup returns CDR1 SGHVS and CDR2 FNYEAQ. The V end was cut by 3 bases, the J end by 7 bases, with 13 bases between. The CDR3 spans 14 residues. The CDR3 DNA reads as TGTGCCAGCAGCTTGAGGGGGGGCCGAAATGAGCAGTTCTTC. It codes for CASSLRGGRNEQFF.

The chain uses TRBV7-2 and TRBJ1-6, with 7 bases fitting TRBD1. V lost 1 base and J lost 7; bases outside the gene matches: 1. Germline assignment: CDR1 SGHTA and CDR2 FQGNSA. CDR3 length: 14 residues. CDR3 region: CASSLGDSNSPLHF. CDR3 in DNA: TGTGCCAGCAGCTTAGGGGACAGCAATTCACCCCTCCACTTT. The full variable domain, its missing parts supplied by reference TRBV7-2 and TRBJ1-6, is GAGVSQSPSNKVTEKGKDVELRCDPISGHTALYWYRQSLGQGLEFLIYFQGNSAPDKSGLPSDRFSAERTGGSVSTLTIQRTQQEDSAVYLCASSLGDSNSPLHFGNGTRLTVT.

In its sample, this clone was seen once. The V and J genes are TRBV11-2 and TRBJ2-3, with D possibly matching TRBD1 (5 bases). The V and J ends lost 0 bases and 0 bases respectively, with 7 bases between them. CDR3 size: 15 residues. Germline assignment: CDR1 SGHAT and CDR2 FQNNGV. CDR3 in DNA: TGTGCCAGCAGCTTAGATAGGGGAAGCACAGATACGCAGTATTTT. It is translated as CASSLDRGSTDTQYF. Full variable domain (rest looked up from reference TRBV11-2 and TRBJ2-3): EAGVAQSPRYKIIEKRQSVAFWCNPISGHATLYWYQQILGQGPKLLIQFQNNGVVDDSQLPKDRFSAERLKGVDSTLKIQPAKLEDSAVYLCASSLDRGSTDTQYFGPGTRLTVL.

Comment on this clone: The sample contains more than one DNA sequence encoding this CDR3. CDR3 in amino acids: CASSLVTGGNTIYF. The CDR3 DNA is TGTGCCAGCAGCTTAGTGACCGGGGGAAACACCATATATTTT. The chain has TRBV7-9 and TRBJ1-3; no definite D call. This CDR3 comprises 14 residues. Germline V lookup: CDR1 SEHNR, CDR2 FQNEAQ (reference sequence). V was trimmed by 1 base and J by 4 bases, leaving 8 bases between them.